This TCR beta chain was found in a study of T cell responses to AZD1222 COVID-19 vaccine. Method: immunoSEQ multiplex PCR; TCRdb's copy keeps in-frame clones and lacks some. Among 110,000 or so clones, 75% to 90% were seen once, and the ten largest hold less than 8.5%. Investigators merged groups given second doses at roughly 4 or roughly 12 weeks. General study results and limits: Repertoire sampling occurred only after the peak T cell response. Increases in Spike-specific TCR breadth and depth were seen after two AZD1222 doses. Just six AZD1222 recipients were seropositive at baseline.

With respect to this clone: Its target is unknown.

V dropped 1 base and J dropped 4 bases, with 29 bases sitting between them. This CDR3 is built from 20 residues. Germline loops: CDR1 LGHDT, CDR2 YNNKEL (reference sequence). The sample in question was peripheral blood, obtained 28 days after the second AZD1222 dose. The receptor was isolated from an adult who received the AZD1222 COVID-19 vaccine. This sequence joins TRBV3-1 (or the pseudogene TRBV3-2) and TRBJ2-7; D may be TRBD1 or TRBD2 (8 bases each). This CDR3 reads CASSQGPDRATGTSPYEQYF. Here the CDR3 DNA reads TGTGCCAGCAGCCAAGGCCCGGACAGGGCAACCGGGACTAGTCCATACGAGCAGTACTTC.